A single sample is the source of the 6 T cell receptor beta chains below, sequenced in a study of blood T cell repertoires in COVID-19. Here immunoSEQ multiplex PCR was the method, and the copy in TCRdb shows in-frame clones only, minus some. The sample carries about 180,000 clones, around 87% recorded once. Specimen: peripheral blood. The receptors were gathered from a woman in her sixties or seventies with COVID-19, enrolled during active disease.

This CDR3 is CASGGSGSTGELFF. The CDR3, as DNA: TGTGCCAGTGGGGGAAGCGGGAGTACCGGGGAGCTGTTTTTT. This chain connects TRBV19 to TRBJ2-2, with 8 bases that match TRBD2. There are 14 residues in the CDR3. The germline V gene has CDR1 LNHDA and CDR2 SQIVND (reference sequence). V lost 8 bases and J lost 5; bases outside the gene matches: 7.

V is TRBV4-2 and J is TRBJ2-2; TRBD2 might be the D (6 bases). Trimming pared 1 base from V and 2 bases from J, leaving 8 bases between. Germline V gives CDR1 LGHNA, CDR2 YNFKEQ. This CDR3 comprises 15 residues. DNA of the CDR3: TGTGCCAGCAGCCAAGGGGACTTCAACACCGGGGAGCTGTTTTTT. Translating it yields CASSQGDFNTGELFF.

The V and J genes are TRBV19 and TRBJ2-6, with a tentative D call TRBD2 (6 bases). Trimming took off 7 bases at V and 8 bases at J, with 21 bases between the two ends. The germline V gene has CDR1 LNHDA and CDR2 SQIVND (reference sequence). This CDR3 contains 16 residues. The CDR3 sequence is CASTPGGVILSNVLTF. CDR3 nucleotide sequence: TGTGCCAGTACCCCCGGCGGGGTTATCTTGTCCAACGTCCTGACTTTC. The full variable domain, its missing parts supplied by reference TRBV19 and TRBJ2-6, is DGGITQSPKYLFRKEGQNVTLSCEQNLNHDAMYWYRQDPGQGLRLIYYSQIVNDFQKGDIAEGYSVSREKKESFPLTVTSAQKNPTAFYLCASTPGGVILSNVLTFGAGSRLTVL.

The chain links TRBV27 to TRBJ2-7, with 9 bases lining up with TRBD1. V was clipped by 5 bases and J by 5 bases; unmatched bases: 7. CDR1 and CDR2 from the germline V gene are MNHEY and SMNVEV (reference sequence). The CDR3 is made up of 14 amino acids. CDR3 bases: TGTGCCAGCAGTCCTTCCGGGACAGGGAACGAGCAGTACTTC. Its translation is CASSPSGTGNEQYF.

The rearrangement uses TRBV7-3 and TRBJ2-3; 10 positions agree with TRBD2. The CDR3 contains 15 residues. The V segment lost 4 bases and the J segment 6 bases; nucleotides outside the gene matches: 7. Germline CDR1 SGHTA, CDR2 FQGTGA. The CDR3 here is CASSWTSGPGDTQYF. CDR3 sequence (DNA): TGTGCCAGCAGCTGGACTAGCGGACCGGGGGATACGCAGTATTTT.

V is TRBV10-3 and J is TRBJ2-5, with D possibly matching TRBD1 (6 bases). The CDR3 covers 15 residues. Trimming pared 4 bases from V and 1 base from J, leaving 13 bases between. Germline lookup yields CDR1 ENHRY and CDR2 SYGVKD. This chain's CDR3 is CAISAEQGIQETQYF. The DNA for the CDR3 is TGTGCCATCAGTGCTGAGCAGGGGATCCAAGAGACCCAGTACTTC.